The clone carrying this T cell receptor (beta chain) occurred a few times. The sample is drawn from a study of T cells after yellow fever vaccination. TCRdb reprocessed the 5' RACE reads via MiXCR and lists one record per CDR3 protein. The table shows a few hundred thousand distinct CDR3 sequences, with 11% occurring only once. This sample comprised PBMCs, obtained on the day of the first yellow fever vaccination. The TCR originated in a man between 18 and 35 years old who received the YFV17D yellow fever vaccine.

CDR3 loop: CASSSQQGYEQYF. CDR3 DNA: TGTGCCAGCAGCTCCCAACAGGGTTACGAGCAGTACTTC. V and J are TRBV7-9 and TRBJ2-7, with D possibly matching TRBD1 (6 bases). The CDR3 has 13 residues. Trimming left V 4 bases short and J 4 bases short, with 11 bases between. Germline CDR1 SEHNR, CDR2 FQNEAQ (reference sequence).